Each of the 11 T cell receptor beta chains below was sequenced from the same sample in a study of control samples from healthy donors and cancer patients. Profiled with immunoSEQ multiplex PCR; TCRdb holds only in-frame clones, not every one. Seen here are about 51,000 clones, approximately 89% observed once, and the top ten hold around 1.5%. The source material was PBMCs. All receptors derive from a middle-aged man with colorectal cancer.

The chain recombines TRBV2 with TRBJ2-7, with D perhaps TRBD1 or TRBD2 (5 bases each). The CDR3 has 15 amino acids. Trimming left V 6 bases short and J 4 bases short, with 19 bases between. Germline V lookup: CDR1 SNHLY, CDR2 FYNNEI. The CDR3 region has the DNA TGTGCCAGCAGCGTCTCCGGGACGCAAGTATACGAGCAGTACTTC. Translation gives CASSVSGTQVYEQYF.

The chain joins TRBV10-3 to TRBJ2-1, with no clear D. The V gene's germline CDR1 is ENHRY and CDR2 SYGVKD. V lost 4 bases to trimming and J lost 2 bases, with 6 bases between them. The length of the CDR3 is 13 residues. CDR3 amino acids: CAISGYTYNEQFF. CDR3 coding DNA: TGTGCCATCAGTGGGTATACCTACAATGAGCAGTTCTTC.

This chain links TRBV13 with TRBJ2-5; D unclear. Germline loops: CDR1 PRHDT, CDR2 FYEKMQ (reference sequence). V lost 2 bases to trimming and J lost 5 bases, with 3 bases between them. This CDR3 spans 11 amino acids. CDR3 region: CASSLRETQYF. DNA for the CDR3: TGTGCCAGCAGCTTACGGGAGACCCAGTACTTC.

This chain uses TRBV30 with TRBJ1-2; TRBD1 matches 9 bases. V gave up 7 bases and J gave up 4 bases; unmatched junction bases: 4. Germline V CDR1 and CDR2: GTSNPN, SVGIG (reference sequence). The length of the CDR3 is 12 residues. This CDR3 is CASSGQGYGYTF. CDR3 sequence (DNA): TGTGCCTCCTCGGGACAGGGCTATGGCTACACCTTC.

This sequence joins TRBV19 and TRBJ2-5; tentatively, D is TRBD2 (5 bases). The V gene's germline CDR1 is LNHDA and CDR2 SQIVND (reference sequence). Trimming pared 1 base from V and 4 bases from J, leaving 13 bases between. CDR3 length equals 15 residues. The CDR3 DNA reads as TGTGCCAGTAGTATAGGGCTAGGGCGGGCAGAGACCCAGTACTTC. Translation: CASSIGLGRAETQYF.

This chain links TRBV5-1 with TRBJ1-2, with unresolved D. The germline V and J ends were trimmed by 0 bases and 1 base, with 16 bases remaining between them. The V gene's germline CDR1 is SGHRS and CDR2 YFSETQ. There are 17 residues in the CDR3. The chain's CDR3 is CASSLASGRMVNYGYTF. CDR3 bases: TGCGCCAGCAGCTTGGCGAGCGGGCGGATGGTTAACTATGGCTACACCTTC.

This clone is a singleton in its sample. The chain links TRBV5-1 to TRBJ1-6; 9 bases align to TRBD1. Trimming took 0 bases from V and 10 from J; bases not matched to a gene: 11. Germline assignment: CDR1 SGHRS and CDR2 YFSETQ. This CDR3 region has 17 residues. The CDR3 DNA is TGCGCCAGCAGCTTGGCACAGGACAGGGGAATGGCATCACCCCTCCACTTT. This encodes CASSLAQDRGMASPLHF.

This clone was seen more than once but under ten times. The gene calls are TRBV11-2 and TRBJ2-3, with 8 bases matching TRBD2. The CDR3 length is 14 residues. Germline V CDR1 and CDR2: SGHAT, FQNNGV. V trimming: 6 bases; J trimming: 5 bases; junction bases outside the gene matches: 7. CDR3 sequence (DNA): TGTGCCAGCAGGGCGAGCGGGAGATTAGATACGCAGTATTTT. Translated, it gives CASRASGRLDTQYF.

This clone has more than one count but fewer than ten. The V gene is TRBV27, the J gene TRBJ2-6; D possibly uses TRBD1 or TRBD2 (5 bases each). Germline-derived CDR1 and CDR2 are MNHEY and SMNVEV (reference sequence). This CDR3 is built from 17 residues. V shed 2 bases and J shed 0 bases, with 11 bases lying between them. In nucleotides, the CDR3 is TGTGCCAGCAGTTTAAGGGCAGGGACCTCTGGGGCCAACGTCCTGACTTTC. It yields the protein CASSLRAGTSGANVLTF.

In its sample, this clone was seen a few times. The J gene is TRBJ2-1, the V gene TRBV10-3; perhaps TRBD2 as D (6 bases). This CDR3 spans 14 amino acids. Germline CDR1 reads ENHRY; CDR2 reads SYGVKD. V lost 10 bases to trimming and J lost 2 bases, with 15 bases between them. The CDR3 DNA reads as TGTGCCACCAAAGCGGGTCCTACCTACAATGAGCAGTTCTTC. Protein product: CATKAGPTYNEQFF.

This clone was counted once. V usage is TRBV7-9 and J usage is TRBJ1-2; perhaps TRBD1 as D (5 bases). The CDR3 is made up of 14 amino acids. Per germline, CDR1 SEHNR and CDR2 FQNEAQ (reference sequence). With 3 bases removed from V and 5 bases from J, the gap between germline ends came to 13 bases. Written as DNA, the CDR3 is TGTGCCAGCAGCTTCCGACAGCCGTCTTATGGCTACACCTTC. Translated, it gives CASSFRQPSYGYTF.